These 21 T cell receptor beta chains were all obtained from the same sample, sequenced in a study of identical twins. One entry per CDR3 protein results from TCRdb running MiXCR on the 5' RACE reads. The table lists over 250,000 distinct CDR3 sequences, nearly 9.5% of them singletons, with roughly 6.4% in the top ten. These data also featured in a second study, about yellow fever vaccine responses in identical twins.

Sequencing used CD8+ T cells sorted from blood. The receptor source for this set is a woman younger than 35 in good health.

This clonotype has a handful of counts. The chain uses TRBV14 and TRBJ2-1, with 7 bases lining up with TRBD2. The CDR3 length is 15 residues. Germline trimming cut 1 base from V and 7 bases from J; bases unmatched to any gene: 7. Germline values: CDR1 SGHDN, CDR2 FVKESK. The CDR3 DNA follows: TGTGCCAGCAGCCAAGTTGGGACTACCTTTAATGAGCAGTTCTTC. It codes for CASSQVGTTFNEQFF.

A few counts support this clonotype. The V and J genes are TRBV20-1 and TRBJ2-5; no clear D gene. The CDR3 is 14 amino acids. Germline-derived CDR1 and CDR2 are DFQATT and SNEGSKA (reference sequence). V lost 0 bases, J lost 0 bases, and 8 bases lay in between. CDR3 in amino acids: CSARDLANQETQYF. DNA for the CDR3: TGCAGTGCTAGAGATTTAGCTAACCAAGAGACCCAGTACTTC.

The chain is built from TRBV29-1 and TRBJ2-3, with 14 bases aligning to TRBD2. V shed 7 bases and J 3 bases; nucleotides not matched to a gene: 12. The CDR3 covers 17 residues. Germline CDR1 SQVTM, CDR2 ANQGSEA. The CDR3 nucleotides are TGCAGCGCAGAGGGACTAGCGGGAGTTCTTTTGACAGATACGCAGTATTTT. Its protein product is CSAEGLAGVLLTDTQYF.

This clonotype was recorded at least ten times. The chain employs TRBV12-3 or TRBV12-4 and TRBJ1-5; perhaps TRBD1 as D (5 bases). CDR3 length equals 15 residues. With 5 bases removed from V and 0 bases from J, the gap between germline ends came to 11 bases. CDR3 loop: CASSPPDNSNQPQHF. As DNA, the CDR3 is TGTGCCAGCAGTCCCCCGGACAATAGCAATCAGCCCCAGCATTTT.

This clonotype was seen ten or more times. The chain carries TRBV7-2 and TRBJ2-5, with no clear D. The CDR3 runs to 12 residues. V was clipped by 0 bases and J by 5 bases, with 4 bases between them. In germline, CDR1 is SGHTA, CDR2 FQGNSA. The CDR3 loop reads CASSLAGETQYF. CDR3 DNA sequence: TGTGCCAGCAGCTTAGCGGGGGAGACCCAGTACTTC.

On this clonotype: Possible read error: a much larger clone is one base away. The J gene is TRBJ2-1, the V gene TRBV9; D may be TRBD2 (5 bases). Trimming stripped 7 bases from V and 0 bases from J, with 14 bases between. CDR3 length equals 15 residues. Per germline, CDR1 SGDLS and CDR2 YYNGEE. CDR3 protein: CASRPPGSSYNEQFF. CDR3 nucleotides: TGTGCCAGCCGCCCCCCGGGGAGCTCCTACAATGAGCAGTTCTTC.

The chain couples TRBV28 to TRBJ2-3; D is perhaps TRBD1 or TRBD2 (6 bases each). V was trimmed by 10 bases and J by 2 bases, leaving 19 bases between them. This CDR3 contains 15 residues. CDR1 is MDHEN, CDR2 SYDVKM, per germline. CDR3 amino acids: CATEGGVGNTDTQYF. The CDR3 DNA follows: TGTGCCACCGAGGGGGGTGTAGGGAACACAGATACGCAGTATTTT.

This clonotype showed up just a few times. CDR3 nucleotides: TGTGCCAGCAGCGCGACAGGACGTATCAACAATGAGCAGTTCTTC. It is translated as CASSATGRINNEQFF. The rearrangement uses TRBV9 and TRBJ2-1, with D possibly matching TRBD1 (6 bases). From germline, CDR1 is SGDLS and CDR2 YYNGEE. V lost 3 bases and J 5 bases, leaving 15 bases between the germline ends. CDR3 length: 15 residues.

This clonotype appeared many times. The chain recombines TRBV24-1 with TRBJ2-3; D is undetermined. V lost 0 bases, J lost 0 bases, and 9 bases lay in between. Germline loops: CDR1 KGHDR, CDR2 SFDVKD. The CDR3 covers 16 residues. CDR3 protein: CATSDLDTDSTDTQYF. CDR3 coding DNA: TGTGCCACCAGTGATTTGGATACGGACAGCACAGATACGCAGTATTTT.

This clonotype was recorded at least ten times. This chain joins TRBV5-5 and TRBJ2-3; D may be TRBD1 or TRBD2 (5 bases each). V gave up 4 bases and J gave up 2 bases, with 17 bases separating them. This CDR3 is built from 16 residues. Germline CDR1 and CDR2: SGHKS and YYEKEE (reference sequence). CDR3 loop: CASSLWGRTNTDTQYF. CDR3 sequence (DNA): TGTGCCAGCAGCCTTTGGGGGAGAACCAACACAGATACGCAGTATTTT.

This clonotype showed up just a few times. The genes are TRBV7-9 and TRBJ2-3; tentatively, D is TRBD2 (6 bases). Germline V CDR1 and CDR2: SEHNR, FQNEAQ (reference sequence). V dropped 7 bases and J dropped 2 bases, with 16 bases sitting between them. This CDR3 has 15 amino acids. CDR3 nucleotide sequence: TGTGCCAGCATCGCCCTCGGGAGCAACACAGATACGCAGTATTTT. Translated: CASIALGSNTDTQYF.

This clonotype was counted ten times or more. This chain uses TRBV12-3 or TRBV12-4 with TRBJ1-5; D call uncertain. There are 14 residues in the CDR3. The V and J ends lost 6 bases and 7 bases respectively, with 16 bases between them. As DNA, the CDR3 is TGTGCCAGCAGCTCAGGCTGGGAGCGCCAGCCCCAGCATTTT. It specifies CASSSGWERQPQHF.

This clonotype has more than one count but fewer than ten. The chain recombines TRBV10-3 with TRBJ2-7; a weak D match, TRBD1 (5 bases). The CDR3 totals 11 residues. V was cut by 6 bases and J by 3 bases, with 6 bases left in between. Germline lookup yields CDR1 ENHRY and CDR2 SYGVKD. The CDR3 reads CAIRQGYEQYF. In nucleotides, the CDR3 is TGTGCCATCAGGCAGGGCTACGAGCAGTACTTC.

In its sample, this clonotype was seen a few times. The junction shows a germline mismatch at one end, possibly a read error. The V and J genes are TRBV20-1 and TRBJ2-2, with D perhaps TRBD2 (5 bases). The CDR3 contains 12 residues. CDR1 is DFQATT and CDR2 is SNEGSKA in the germline V gene (reference sequence). CDR3 amino acids: CSAMFSTGELCF. In DNA form, the CDR3 reads TGCAGTGCTATGTTTTCCACCGGGGAGCTATGTTTT.

This clonotype was picked up many times. The CDR3 region has the DNA TGTGCCAGTAAGCCGCTGATGAACACTGAAGCTTTCTTT. Translation: CASKPLMNTEAFF. This chain uses TRBV12-3 or TRBV12-4 with TRBJ1-1; D unclear. The CDR3 is 13 residues long. V dropped 9 bases and J dropped 0 bases, with 11 bases sitting between them.

At least ten counts were recorded for this clonotype. The J gene is TRBJ1-1, the V gene TRBV27, with a weak D call TRBD1 (6 bases). From germline, CDR1 is MNHEY and CDR2 SMNVEV (reference sequence). Trimming took 2 bases from V and 4 from J, leaving 8 bases between them. CDR3 length equals 13 residues. The CDR3 DNA follows: TGTGCCAGCAGTTTAGTAGGGGGCACTGAAGCTTTCTTT. This codes for CASSLVGGTEAFF.

This clonotype was found many times. The V gene is TRBV7-6, the J gene TRBJ2-7; 8 bases align to TRBD1. Losses at the gene ends were 5 bases for V and 3 bases for J; bases not matched to a gene: 3. This CDR3 has 13 residues. Germline CDR1 SGHVS, CDR2 FNYEAQ. Here the CDR3 reads CASSTGTGYEQYF. In nucleotides, the CDR3 is TGTGCCAGCAGCACCGGGACAGGCTACGAGCAGTACTTC.

This clonotype has more than one count but fewer than ten. V usage is TRBV6-5 and J usage is TRBJ2-1, with TRBD1 identical over 7 bases. CDR3 length equals 17 residues. The J segment lost 7 bases and the V segment lost 0 bases, leaving 12 bases of the junction unmatched. Germline V gene sequence: CDR1 MNHEY, CDR2 SVGAGI. CDR3 in DNA: TGTGCCAGCAGTTACTCGTTTATGGCAGGGGGATGGAATGAGCAGTTCTTC. Translating gives CASSYSFMAGGWNEQFF.

The V call is TRBV9, the J call TRBJ2-7, with a weak D call TRBD2 (5 bases). The germline gives CDR1 SGDLS, CDR2 YYNGEE. Trimming stripped 3 bases from V and 0 bases from J, with 10 bases between. This CDR3 has 14 residues. The CDR3, as DNA: TGTGCCAGCAGCGCCGAGCGGAGCTCCTACGAGCAGTACTTC. This translates into CASSAERSSYEQYF. Looking up the rest from reference TRBV9 and TRBJ2-7 gives the full variable domain: DSGVTQTPKHLITATGQRVTLRCSPRSGDLSVYWYQQSLDQGLQFLIQYYNGEERAKGNILERFSAQQFPDLHSELNLSSLELGDSALYFCASSAERSSYEQYFGPGTRLTVT.

This clonotype has ten or more counts. The chain uses TRBV11-2 and TRBJ2-7, with D perhaps assigned TRBD1 or TRBD2 (5 bases each). The CDR3 consists of 16 residues. V lost 0 bases and J lost 9, with 21 bases in between. The V gene's germline CDR1 is SGHAT and CDR2 FQNNGV. CDR3 protein: CASSLEGTNSRWGQYF. The CDR3 DNA is TGTGCCAGCAGCTTAGAAGGGACGAACTCTCGGTGGGGGCAGTACTTC.

The chain is built from TRBV5-6 and TRBJ2-1; 11 bases map to TRBD2. The junction had 13 bases not matched to a gene; V was cut back by 5 bases and J by 9 bases. This CDR3 has 16 residues. In germline, CDR1 is SGHDT, CDR2 YYEEEE. CDR3 region: CASSYPSGGPFAEQFF. CDR3 nucleotide sequence: TGTGCCAGCAGTTATCCTAGCGGGGGGCCGTTTGCTGAGCAGTTCTTC.